Listed below are T cell receptor beta chains from one sample, sequenced in a study of blood T cell repertoires in COVID-19. The table came from immunoSEQ multiplex PCR; TCRdb's copy has only in-frame clones and leaves some out. The sample lists 350,000 to 450,000 clones, 83% occurring once. The sample taken for sequencing was PBMCs or T cells enriched from blood (not recorded which). These receptors all stem from a woman aged 45-65 years who had recovered from COVID-19. CDR3s include the opening cysteine and the closing phenylalanine or tryptophan. A D gene is named only where the DNA matches it firmly. Not every row has a clone size; where given, it reads once, few, many or a size class.

CDR3 DNA	CDR3 protein	CDR3 length	D gene	V gene	J gene	clone size
TGTGCCAGCAGTTTATCCTACACTGAAGCTTTCTTT	CASSLSYTEAFF	12	-	TRBV12-3/TRBV12-4	TRBJ1-1	-
TGTGCCAGCAGTTTAAAGGAGGCCAATCAGCCCCAGCATTTT	CASSLKEANQPQHF	14	-	TRBV6-2/TRBV6-3	TRBJ1-5	-
TGTGCCAGCCGGGGGACGGTTGGCTACACCTTC	CASRGTVGYTF	11	-	TRBV7-2	TRBJ1-2	-
TGTGCCAGCAGCCGGGTGGGACTAGCGGGAGGCTACGAGCAGTACTTC	CASSRVGLAGGYEQYF	16	TRBD2	TRBV14	TRBJ2-7	few
TGTGCCAGCAGTGTGGAGCACGTCACCTCTGGAAACACCATATATTTT	CASSVEHVTSGNTIYF	16	-	TRBV2	TRBJ1-3	-
TGTGCCAGCAGCACAAAAGGGGGCGCCTCTGGAAACACCATATATTTT	CASSTKGGASGNTIYF	16	TRBD1	TRBV7-2	TRBJ1-3	-
TGTGCCAGCAGCGAGCGAGGATCCTCCACTGAAGCTTTCTTT	CASSERGSSTEAFF	14	-	TRBV7-9	TRBJ1-1	-
TGTGCCAGCAGCTTAAGGGGGAGGGCCGGGGCTGAAGCTTTCTTT	CASSLRGRAGAEAFF	15	-	TRBV7-2	TRBJ1-1	-
TGTGCCAGCAGCTTCAGAGGGGAGGCTAGTCTCCATGAGCAGTTCTTC	CASSFRGEASLHEQFF	16	-	TRBV4-2	TRBJ2-1	-
TGTGCCAGCAGCTTGTCAGGGTGGACGGCTTTCTTT	CASSLSGWTAFF	12	-	TRBV5-8	TRBJ1-1	-
TGCGCCAGCAGCTTGTGGGGGGGCACGACCTACGAGCAGTACTTC	CASSLWGGTTYEQYF	15	-	TRBV5-1	TRBJ2-7	-
TGTGCCAGCAGCTTAGAGCGGGAGAGGACCGGGGAGCTGTTTTTT	CASSLERERTGELFF	15	TRBD2	TRBV11-2	TRBJ2-2	-
TGCGCCAGTTTTACGGGATACCAAGAGACCCAGTACTTC	CASFTGYQETQYF	13	-	TRBV10-1	TRBJ2-5	-
TGTGCCAGCAGGCTAAGTTCTACCGGGGAGCTGTTTTTT	CASRLSSTGELFF	13	-	TRBV2	TRBJ2-2	-
TGTGCCTGGAGTGTACGTCGGGGAAACTATGGCTACACCTTC	CAWSVRRGNYGYTF	14	-	TRBV30	TRBJ1-2	-
TGTGCCAGCAGTTTAAGGGGCCCGAGCTCCTACGAGCAGTACTTC	CASSLRGPSSYEQYF	15	-	TRBV27	TRBJ2-7	-
TGTGCCAGCAGCTTAGGAGGGGGCGGCCCGCAAAACGTCCTGACTTTC	CASSLGGGGPQNVLTF	16	TRBD1	TRBV7-2	TRBJ2-6	-
TGTGCCACCAGTGATGAAAACGACAGGAAGTTTTTT	CATSDENDRKFF	12	-	TRBV24-1	TRBJ1-3	-
TGTGCCACCAGCAGAGATCGGAGCTCCTACGAGCAGTACTTC	CATSRDRSSYEQYF	14	-	TRBV15	TRBJ2-7	few
TGTGCCAGAAGCCCTCCGGGACTAGCGGCCAGCACAGATACGCAGTATTTT	CARSPPGLAASTDTQYF	17	-	TRBV7-5	TRBJ2-3	-
TGTGCCAGCAGCTCCCCCCTGGGGGGTTGGACTGAAGCTTTCTTT	CASSSPLGGWTEAFF	15	-	TRBV7-9	TRBJ1-1	once
TGTGCCAGCAGCTTTGATTCGAAGGGGCCGTTCGGAAACACCATATATTTT	CASSFDSKGPFGNTIYF	17	-	TRBV5-6	TRBJ1-3	-
TGTGCCAGCAGCTCCCACAGGGGCACGGACACCATATATTTT	CASSSHRGTDTIYF	14	TRBD1	TRBV5-8	TRBJ1-3	few
TGTGCCAGCAGCCCTGCCCCTCAAGGGGGTAGCAGCTACACCTTC	CASSPAPQGGSSYTF	15	-	TRBV5-5	TRBJ1-2	-
TGTGCCAGCAGCGCGGGGGACAGGAAGAACACTGAAGCTTTCTTT	CASSAGDRKNTEAFF	15	TRBD1	TRBV9	TRBJ1-1	few
TGTGCCAGCAGCGGATATCTGACAGGAGCTGGTAATGAAAAACTGTTTTTT	CASSGYLTGAGNEKLFF	17	-	TRBV2	TRBJ1-4	-
TGTGCCAGCAGCTTAGAGGGACTAGAGAACACTGAAGCTTTCTTT	CASSLEGLENTEAFF	15	-	TRBV11-3	TRBJ1-1	-
TGTGCCTGGAGTGGACAGCTCAATAATTCACCCCTCCACTTT	CAWSGQLNNSPLHF	14	-	TRBV30	TRBJ1-6	-
TGTGCCTGGAACCGGGTGCCCATCGAGAGCAGTTCACCCCTCCACTTT	CAWNRVPIESSSPLHF	16	-	TRBV30	TRBJ1-6	-
TGTGCCAGTAGTATGTGGGACAGGGGGCTCTGGACTGAAGCTTTCTTT	CASSMWDRGLWTEAFF	16	TRBD1	TRBV19	TRBJ1-1	-
TGTGCCAGTAGTGTCAATGGGGGCTGGAATGAAAAACTGTTTTTT	CASSVNGGWNEKLFF	15	-	TRBV19	TRBJ1-4	many
TGTGCCTGGAGTGTGGGGACTGAAAACACCGGGGAGCTGTTTTTT	CAWSVGTENTGELFF	15	-	TRBV30	TRBJ2-2	-